Listed below are T cell receptor beta chains from one sample, sequenced in a study of shared clonotypes between healthy human individuals. Generated by immunoSEQ multiplex PCR, the TCRdb table keeps only in-frame clones and is missing some. The table records 640,000 or so clones, approximately 75% of them present only once. The sequencing sample was made of memory CD4+ T cells sorted from blood. These receptor sequences come from a woman in her 30s in good health. Both conserved end residues are part of each CDR3. Fields, in order: D gene, CDR3 length, clone size, V gene, J gene, CDR3 DNA, CDR3 protein. D genes are given only for firm matches. The size of a clone is reported for some rows only, either as once, few or many, or as a class for expanded clones.

-	14	-	TRBV7-9	TRBJ2-2	TGTGCCAGCAGCTTTTTCAGTTACACCGGGGAGCTGTTTTTT	CASSFFSYTGELFF
TRBD2	18	-	TRBV2	TRBJ2-3	TGTGCCAGCAGTCCGGGACTAGCGGGAGAGTATGGCGCAGATACGCAGTATTTT	CASSPGLAGEYGADTQYF
-	12	-	TRBV5-1	TRBJ2-2	TGCGCCAGCAGCCAGGAGGGCGGGGAGCTGTTTTTT	CASSQEGGELFF
-	15	-	TRBV11-3	TRBJ2-2	TGTGCCAGCAGCTTGTTTCCCTCAGTCACCGGGGAGCTGTTTTTT	CASSLFPSVTGELFF
-	12	-	TRBV27	TRBJ1-1	TGTGCCAGCAGTCGGGCGGGGACTGAAGCTTTCTTT	CASSRAGTEAFF
-	15	once	TRBV6-1	TRBJ2-5	TGTGCCAGCAGGGGCGGAGCGGCAATCCAGGAGACCCAGTACTTC	CASRGGAAIQETQYF
-	16	-	TRBV7-9	TRBJ1-2	TGTGCCAGCAGCCTTTCAGGACAGTCGGGAATTGGAGGCTACACCTTC	CASSLSGQSGIGGYTF
TRBD1	14	-	TRBV7-2	TRBJ2-3	TGTGCCGCAGCCAGGGACAGGGGGCGTGATACGCAGTATTTT	CAAARDRGRDTQYF
-	17	-	TRBV19	TRBJ1-5	TGTGCCAGTAGTATTTCAGGCACCACCTATAGCAATCAGCCCCAGCATTTT	CASSISGTTYSNQPQHF
-	13	many	TRBV7-9	TRBJ1-3	TGTGCCAGCAGCTTAGGGGTTGTAAACACCATATATTTT	CASSLGVVNTIYF
TRBD1	16	-	TRBV27	TRBJ1-6	TGTGCCAGCAGTCGTGAACAGGGGGCGCGTAATTCACCCCTCCACTTT	CASSREQGARNSPLHF
TRBD1	13	-	TRBV19	TRBJ1-1	TGTGCCAGTAGTATATCTAACAGGGGAAAAGCTTTCTTT	CASSISNRGKAFF
-	16	-	TRBV5-1	TRBJ2-2	TGCGCCAGCAGCCCACTAGGGGTAACGAACACCGGGGAGCTGTTTTTT	CASSPLGVTNTGELFF
TRBD2	15	-	TRBV11-3	TRBJ2-1	TGTGCCAGCAGCCCCGGGACTAGCGGGATCTATGAGCAGTTCTTC	CASSPGTSGIYEQFF
TRBD2	14	many	TRBV2	TRBJ2-1	TGTGCCAGCCAGGGACTAGCGAGTAATAATGAGCAGTTCTTC	CASQGLASNNEQFF
TRBD1	17	once	TRBV4-2	TRBJ2-1	TGTGCCAGCAGCCAACGCGAGGGACAGGGCGCCTACAATGAGCAGTTCTTC	CASSQREGQGAYNEQFF
-	14	-	TRBV5-1	TRBJ1-5	TGCGCCAGCAGCTTGGCGGGCAGCAATCAGCCCCAGCATTTT	CASSLAGSNQPQHF
TRBD1	15	-	TRBV5-1	TRBJ1-4	TGCGCCAGCAGCCTACAGGGGGCAGCTAATGAAAAACTGTTTTTT	CASSLQGAANEKLFF
TRBD1	14	few	TRBV5-1	TRBJ1-2	TGCGCCAGCAGCCTCGGACAGGGAAGCTATGGCTACACCTTC	CASSLGQGSYGYTF
-	11	-	TRBV7-8	TRBJ2-1	TGTGCCAGCAGCTCCCGGGACGAGCAGTTCTTC	CASSSRDEQFF
TRBD1	16	-	TRBV7-9	TRBJ2-5	TGTGCCAGCAGCCCTAAGGCCAGGACAGGACAAGAGACCCAGTACTTC	CASSPKARTGQETQYF
TRBD1	14	-	TRBV7-2	TRBJ1-1	TGTGCCAGCAAGGGACAGGGCTATGACACTGAAGCTTTCTTT	CASKGQGYDTEAFF
-	14	-	TRBV5-1	TRBJ2-2	TGCGCCAGCAGCGTACTACCGAACACCGGGGAGCTGTTTTTT	CASSVLPNTGELFF
-	18	-	TRBV4-2	TRBJ1-1	TGTGCCAGCAGGGGGGGCCGCGGAGACAGCTCCATGAACACTGAAGCTTTCTTT	CASRGGRGDSSMNTEAFF
TRBD2	16	-	TRBV9	TRBJ2-1	TGTGCCAGCAGCTTTCATTTAGCGGGACTCTACAATGAGCAGTTCTTC	CASSFHLAGLYNEQFF
-	12	-	TRBV2	TRBJ1-2	TGTGCCAGCAGATCCGGGACATCGGGCTACACCTTC	CASRSGTSGYTF
TRBD2	16	-	TRBV5-5	TRBJ2-1	TGTGCCAGCAGCTTGCAACTAGCGGGAGCCCATAGTGAGCAGTTCTTC	CASSLQLAGAHSEQFF
-	16	-	TRBV4-1	TRBJ1-6	TGCGCCAGCAGCCAAGCAAGCGTGGGGGCTTCCTCACCCCTCCACTTT	CASSQASVGASSPLHF
-	14	once	TRBV28	TRBJ2-3	TGTGCCAGCAGTTTAGGGTACGGCACAGATACGCAGTATTTT	CASSLGYGTDTQYF
-	13	-	TRBV6-6	TRBJ2-7	TGTGCCAGCAGCTGGCGGGACAGCTACGAGCAGTACTTC	CASSWRDSYEQYF
TRBD2	16	once	TRBV28	TRBJ2-7	TGTGCCAGCAGTCGACCTTCCGGGACCTACACGGGGGGGCAGTACTTC	CASSRPSGTYTGGQYF
TRBD2	15	-	TRBV2	TRBJ2-2	TGTGCCAGCACTATACTAGCGGGAGTCACCGGGGAGCTGTTTTTT	CASTILAGVTGELFF
TRBD1	13	-	TRBV27	TRBJ2-7	TGTGCCAGCAGGTCCGGGACAGGGGAGGCCCAGTACTTC	CASRSGTGEAQYF
-	17	-	TRBV5-4	TRBJ1-2	TGTGCCAGCAGCCCGACAGCACCCCTTTCTAACAACTATGGCTACACCTTC	CASSPTAPLSNNYGYTF
-	14	-	TRBV18	TRBJ1-5	TGTGCCAGCTCACCTATCTTGACTAATCAGCCCCAGCATTTT	CASSPILTNQPQHF
TRBD1	18	-	TRBV15	TRBJ2-7	TGTGCCACCAGCAGAGATACAGGGGGGTGGTCGAGCTCCTACGAGCAGTACTTC	CATSRDTGGWSSSYEQYF
TRBD1	14	-	TRBV27	TRBJ2-7	TGTGCCAGCAGTCCTAGGGGGCGCCGGTACGAGCAGTACTTC	CASSPRGRRYEQYF
-	15	-	TRBV19	TRBJ1-3	TGTGCCAGTAGACCATCCGCTATCTCTGGAAACACCATATATTTT	CASRPSAISGNTIYF
-	17	-	TRBV27	TRBJ2-7	TGTGCCAGCAACCGATACACAGGGGGCGGGAGGAAGTACGAGCAGTACTTC	CASNRYTGGGRKYEQYF
-	14	-	TRBV5-1	TRBJ1-1	TGCGCCAGCAGCCCCTCGGCGGTTTTCACTGAAGCTTTCTTT	CASSPSAVFTEAFF
TRBD1	17	-	TRBV28	TRBJ1-2	TGTGCCAGCAGCGGGCAGGGGGAGTTACAGAGCGTTCACGGCTACACCTTC	CASSGQGELQSVHGYTF
TRBD1	20	-	TRBV27	TRBJ2-7	TGTGCCACCAAACGGATTCTCCGGGACAGGGCACCTTTTCAGACCTACGAGCAGTACTTC	CATKRILRDRAPFQTYEQYF
-	16	once	TRBV12-5	TRBJ1-2	TGTGCTAGTGGTTTGGTAAGGGTGAGGACTAACTATGGCTACACCTTC	CASGLVRVRTNYGYTF
-	14	once	TRBV2	TRBJ1-5	TGTGCCAGCAGTCAGGGGTTCGTTAGCCAGCCCCAGCATTTT	CASSQGFVSQPQHF
TRBD1	16	-	TRBV14	TRBJ2-7	TGTGCCAGCAGCCGGATCGGGACAGGGGGTGCCTACGAGCAGTACTTC	CASSRIGTGGAYEQYF